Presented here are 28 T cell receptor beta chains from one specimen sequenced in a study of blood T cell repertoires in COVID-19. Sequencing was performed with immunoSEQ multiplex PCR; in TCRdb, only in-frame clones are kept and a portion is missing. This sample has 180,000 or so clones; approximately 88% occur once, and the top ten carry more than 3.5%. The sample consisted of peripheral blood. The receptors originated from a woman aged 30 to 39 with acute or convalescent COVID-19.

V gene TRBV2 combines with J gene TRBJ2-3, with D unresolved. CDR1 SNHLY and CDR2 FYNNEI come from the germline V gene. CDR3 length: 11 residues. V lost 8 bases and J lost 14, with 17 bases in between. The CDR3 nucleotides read TGTGCCAGCCGTCTCCCGATAGAACCGTATTTT. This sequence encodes CASRLPIEPYF.

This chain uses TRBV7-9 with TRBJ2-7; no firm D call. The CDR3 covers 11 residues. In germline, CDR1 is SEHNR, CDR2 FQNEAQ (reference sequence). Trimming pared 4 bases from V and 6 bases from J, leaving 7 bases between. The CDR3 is CASSYGPEQYF. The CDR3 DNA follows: TGTGCCAGCAGCTACGGTCCCGAGCAGTACTTC.

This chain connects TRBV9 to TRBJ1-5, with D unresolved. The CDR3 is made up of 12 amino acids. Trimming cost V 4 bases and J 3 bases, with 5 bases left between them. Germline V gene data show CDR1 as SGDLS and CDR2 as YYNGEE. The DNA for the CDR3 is TGTGCCAGCAGCTCAGACAATCAGCCCCAGCATTTT. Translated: CASSSDNQPQHF.

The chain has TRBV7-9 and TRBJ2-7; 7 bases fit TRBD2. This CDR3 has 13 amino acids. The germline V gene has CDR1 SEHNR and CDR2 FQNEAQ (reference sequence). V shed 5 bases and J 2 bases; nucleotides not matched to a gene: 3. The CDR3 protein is CASSPAGTYEQYF. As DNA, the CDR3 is TGTGCCAGCAGCCCAGCGGGGACCTACGAGCAGTACTTC.

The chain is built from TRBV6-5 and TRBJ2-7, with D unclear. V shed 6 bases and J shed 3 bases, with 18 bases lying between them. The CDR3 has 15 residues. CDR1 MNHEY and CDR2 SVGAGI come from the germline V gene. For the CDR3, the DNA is TGTGCCAGCAGCCGACTCCCAAACGGCCTCTACGAGCAGTACTTC. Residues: CASSRLPNGLYEQYF.

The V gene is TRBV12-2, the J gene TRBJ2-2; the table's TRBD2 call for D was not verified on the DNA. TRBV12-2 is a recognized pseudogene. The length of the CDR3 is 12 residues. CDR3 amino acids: CASRHSGGELFF. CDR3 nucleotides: TGTGCAAGTCGCCATTCCGGCGGGGAGCTGTTTTTT.

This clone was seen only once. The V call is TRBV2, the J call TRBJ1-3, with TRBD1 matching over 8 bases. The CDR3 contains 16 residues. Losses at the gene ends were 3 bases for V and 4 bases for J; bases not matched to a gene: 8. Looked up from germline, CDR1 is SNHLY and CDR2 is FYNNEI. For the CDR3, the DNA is TGTGCCAGCAGTGACAGACAGGGGAGAGCGGGAAACACCATATATTTT. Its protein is CASSDRQGRAGNTIYF.

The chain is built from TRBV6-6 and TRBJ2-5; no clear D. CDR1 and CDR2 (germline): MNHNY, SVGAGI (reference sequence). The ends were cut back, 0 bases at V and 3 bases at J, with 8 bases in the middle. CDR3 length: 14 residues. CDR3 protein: CASSYSGTKETQYF. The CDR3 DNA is TGTGCCAGCAGTTACTCTGGCACCAAAGAGACCCAGTACTTC.

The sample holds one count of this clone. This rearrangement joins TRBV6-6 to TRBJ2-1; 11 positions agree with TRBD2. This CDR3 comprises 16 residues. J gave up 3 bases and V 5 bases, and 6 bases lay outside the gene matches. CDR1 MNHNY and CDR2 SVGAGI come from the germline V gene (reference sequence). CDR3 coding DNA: TGTGCCAGCAGTATTACCGGGACTAGCGGCTACAATGAGCAGTTCTTC. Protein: CASSITGTSGYNEQFF.

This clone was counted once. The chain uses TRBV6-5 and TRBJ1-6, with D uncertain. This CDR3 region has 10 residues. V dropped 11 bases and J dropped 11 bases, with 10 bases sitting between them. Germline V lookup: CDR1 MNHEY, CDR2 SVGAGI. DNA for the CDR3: TGTGCCGCAGACTTTCCACCCCTCCACTTT. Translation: CAADFPPLHF.

The CDR3 here is CASSFRQRDKDTQYF. The DNA of the CDR3 is TGCGCCAGCAGCTTCCGGCAGCGGGACAAAGATACGCAGTATTTT. This sequence joins TRBV5-1 and TRBJ2-3; D possibly corresponds to TRBD2 (7 bases). V lost 2 bases to trimming and J lost 5 bases, with 15 bases between them. CDR1 and CDR2 (germline): SGHRS, YFSETQ. The CDR3 is 15 amino acids.

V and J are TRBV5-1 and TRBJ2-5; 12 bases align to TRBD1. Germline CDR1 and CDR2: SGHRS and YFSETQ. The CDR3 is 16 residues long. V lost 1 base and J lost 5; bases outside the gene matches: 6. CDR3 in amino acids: CASSLMPGTGGETQYF. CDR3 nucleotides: TGCGCCAGCAGCTTGATGCCCGGGACAGGGGGCGAGACCCAGTACTTC.

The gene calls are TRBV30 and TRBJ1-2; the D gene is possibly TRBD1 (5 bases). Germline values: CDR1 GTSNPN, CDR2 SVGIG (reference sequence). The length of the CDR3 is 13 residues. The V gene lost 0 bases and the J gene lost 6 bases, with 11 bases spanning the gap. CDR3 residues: CAWSVGGMDGYTF. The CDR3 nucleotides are TGTGCCTGGAGTGTTGGGGGGATGGATGGCTACACCTTC.

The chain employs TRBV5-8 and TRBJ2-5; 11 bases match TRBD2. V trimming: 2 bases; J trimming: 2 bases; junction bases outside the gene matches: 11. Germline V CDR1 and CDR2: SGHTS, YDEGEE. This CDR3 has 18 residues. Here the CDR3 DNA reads TGTGCCAGCAGCTTACTAGCGGGAGAAAGGCTTCGGCAAGAGACCCAGTACTTC. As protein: CASSLLAGERLRQETQYF.

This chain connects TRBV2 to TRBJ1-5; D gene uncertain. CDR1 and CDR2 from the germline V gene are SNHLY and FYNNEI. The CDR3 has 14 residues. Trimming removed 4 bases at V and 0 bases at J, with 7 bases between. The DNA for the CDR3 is TGTGCCAGCAGTGGCCCGAGTAGCAATCAGCCCCAGCATTTT. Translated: CASSGPSSNQPQHF. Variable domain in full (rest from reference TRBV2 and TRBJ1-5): EPEVTQTPSHQVTQMGQEVILRCVPISNHLYFYWYRQILGQKVEFLVSFYNNEISEKSEIFDDQFSVERPDGSNFTLKIRSTKLEDSAMYFCASSGPSSNQPQHFGDGTRLSIL.

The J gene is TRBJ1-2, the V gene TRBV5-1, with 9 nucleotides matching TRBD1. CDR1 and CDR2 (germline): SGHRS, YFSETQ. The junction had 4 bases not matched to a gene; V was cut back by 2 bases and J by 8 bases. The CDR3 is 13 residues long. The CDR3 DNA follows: TGCGCCAGCAGCTTACAGGGGGCGGAAGGCTACACCTTC. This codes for CASSLQGAEGYTF.

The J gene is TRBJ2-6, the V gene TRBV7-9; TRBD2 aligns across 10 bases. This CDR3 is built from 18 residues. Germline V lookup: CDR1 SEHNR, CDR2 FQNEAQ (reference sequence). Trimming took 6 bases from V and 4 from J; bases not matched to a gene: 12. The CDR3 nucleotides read TGTGCCAGCAGTGCGGGAGCGGGAGGGCCGGTAGGGGCCAACGTCCTGACTTTC. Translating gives CASSAGAGGPVGANVLTF.

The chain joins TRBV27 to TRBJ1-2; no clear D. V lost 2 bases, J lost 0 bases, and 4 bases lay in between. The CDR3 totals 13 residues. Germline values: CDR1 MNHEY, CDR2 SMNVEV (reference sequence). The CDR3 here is CASSLNSNYGYTF. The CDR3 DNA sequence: TGTGCCAGCAGTTTAAACTCTAACTATGGCTACACCTTC.

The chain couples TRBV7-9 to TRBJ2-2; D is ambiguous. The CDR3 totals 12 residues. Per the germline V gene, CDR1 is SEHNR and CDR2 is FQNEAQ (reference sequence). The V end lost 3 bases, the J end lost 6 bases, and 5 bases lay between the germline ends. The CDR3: CASSFTAGELFF. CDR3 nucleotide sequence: TGTGCCAGCAGCTTTACAGCCGGGGAGCTGTTTTTT.

This CDR3 reads CASRKRGSTDTQYF. In nucleotides, the CDR3 is TGTGCCAGCAGGAAGCGGGGCAGCACAGATACGCAGTATTTT. The chain links TRBV6-5 to TRBJ2-3; TRBD2 agrees at 7 bases. J lost 0 bases, V lost 6 bases, and 3 bases had no gene match. The germline gives CDR1 MNHEY, CDR2 SVGAGI. This CDR3 spans 14 amino acids.

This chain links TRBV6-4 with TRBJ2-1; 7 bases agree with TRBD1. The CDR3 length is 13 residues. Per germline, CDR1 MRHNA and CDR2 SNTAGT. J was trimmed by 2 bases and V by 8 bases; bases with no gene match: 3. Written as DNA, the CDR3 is TGTGCCAGCTCAGGGGGACCCTACAATGAGCAGTTCTTC. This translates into CASSGGPYNEQFF.

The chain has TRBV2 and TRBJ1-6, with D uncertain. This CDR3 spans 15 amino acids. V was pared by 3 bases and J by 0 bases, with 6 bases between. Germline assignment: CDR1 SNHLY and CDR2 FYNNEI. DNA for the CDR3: TGTGCCAGCAGTGAGAGTGCCTCCTATAATTCACCCCTCCACTTT. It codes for CASSESASYNSPLHF.

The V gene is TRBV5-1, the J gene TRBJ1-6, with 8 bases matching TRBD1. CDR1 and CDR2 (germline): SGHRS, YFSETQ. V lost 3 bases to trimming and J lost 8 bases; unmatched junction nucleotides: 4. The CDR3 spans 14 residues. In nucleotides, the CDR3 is TGCGCCAGCAGCTCCGGGACAGGCGATTCACCCCTCCACTTT. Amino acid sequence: CASSSGTGDSPLHF.

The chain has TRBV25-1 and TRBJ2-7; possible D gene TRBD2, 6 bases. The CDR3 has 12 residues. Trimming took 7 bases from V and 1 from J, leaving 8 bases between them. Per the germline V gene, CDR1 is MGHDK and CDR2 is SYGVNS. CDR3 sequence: CASKGTSYEQYF. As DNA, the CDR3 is TGTGCCAGCAAAGGGACTTCCTACGAGCAGTACTTC.

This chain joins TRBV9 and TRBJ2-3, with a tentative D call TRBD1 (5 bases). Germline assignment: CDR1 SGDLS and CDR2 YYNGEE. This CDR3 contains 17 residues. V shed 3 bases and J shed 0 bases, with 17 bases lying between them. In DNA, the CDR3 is TGTGCCAGCAGCGCCCGACAGTTCCCTAGGAGCACAGATACGCAGTATTTT. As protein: CASSARQFPRSTDTQYF.

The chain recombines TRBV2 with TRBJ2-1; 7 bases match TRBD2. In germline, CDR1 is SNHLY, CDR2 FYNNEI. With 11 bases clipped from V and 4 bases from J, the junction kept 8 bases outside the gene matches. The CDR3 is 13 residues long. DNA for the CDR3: TGTGCCCGCTCGGGGGGAAGATACAATGAGCAGTTCTTC. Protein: CARSGGRYNEQFF.

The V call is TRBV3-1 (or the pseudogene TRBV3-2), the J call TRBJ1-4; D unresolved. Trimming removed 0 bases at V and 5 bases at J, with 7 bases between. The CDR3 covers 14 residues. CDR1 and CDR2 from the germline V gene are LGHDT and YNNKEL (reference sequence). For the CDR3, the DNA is TGTGCCAGCAGCCAAGATAGCGGGAATGAAAAACTGTTTTTT. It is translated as CASSQDSGNEKLFF.

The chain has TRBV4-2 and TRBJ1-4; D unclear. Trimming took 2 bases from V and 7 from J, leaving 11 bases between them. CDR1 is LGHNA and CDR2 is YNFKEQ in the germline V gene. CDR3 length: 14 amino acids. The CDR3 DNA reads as TGTGCCAGCAGCCAAAGGAGCAGCGGTGAAAAACTGTTTTTT. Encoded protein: CASSQRSSGEKLFF.